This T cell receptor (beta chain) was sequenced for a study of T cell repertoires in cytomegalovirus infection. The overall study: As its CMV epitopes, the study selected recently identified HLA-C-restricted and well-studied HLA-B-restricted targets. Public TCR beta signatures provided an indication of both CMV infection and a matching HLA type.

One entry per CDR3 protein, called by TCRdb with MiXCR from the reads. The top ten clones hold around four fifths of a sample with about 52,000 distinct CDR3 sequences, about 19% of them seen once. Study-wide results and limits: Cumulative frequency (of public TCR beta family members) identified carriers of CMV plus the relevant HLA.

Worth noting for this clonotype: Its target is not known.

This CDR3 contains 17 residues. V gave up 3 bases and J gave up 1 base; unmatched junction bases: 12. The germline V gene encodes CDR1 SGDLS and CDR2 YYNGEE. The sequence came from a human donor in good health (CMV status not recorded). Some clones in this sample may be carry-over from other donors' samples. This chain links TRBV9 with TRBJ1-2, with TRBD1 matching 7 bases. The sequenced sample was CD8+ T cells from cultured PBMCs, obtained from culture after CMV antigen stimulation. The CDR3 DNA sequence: TGTGCCAGCAGCGCCTTAGCCGGGACAGAAATTAACTATGGCTACACCTTC. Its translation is CASSALAGTEINYGYTF.